A single T cell receptor beta chain is shown here with its context. The specificity of this receptor is unknown. It has no much larger one-base neighbor in the sample; base qualities were not kept. In total, more than 500 healthy bone marrow donors made up the cohort. All cohort members were sampled while nominally healthy, although unrecorded immune exposures were likely present. The donor tested CMV seronegative, placing the donor among the roughly 340 seronegative members of the cohort. A peripheral blood sample was collected from each donor, and TCR beta sequencing was performed on peripheral blood mononuclear cells. Genomic DNA was extracted from the blood cell samples with the Qiagen DNeasy Blood Extraction Kit. Library method: the immunoSEQ multiplex PCR assay. For the multiplex PCR, a mixture combining 60 forward primers for TCR Vbeta segments and 13 reverse primers for TCR Jbeta segments was used. A multiplex PCR assay on genomic DNA amplified the CDR3 region of rearranged TCR beta genes. Amplified TCR beta libraries were sequenced as 87-base-pair reads on the Illumina HiSeq System. In the original analysis: A later analysis tallied roughly 78 million unique TCR beta chains across the 610 or so repertoires, and around 12 million of those chains were shared by two or more donors. Raw reads were error-corrected and collapsed into unique sequences with a nearest-neighbor algorithm that merged closely related sequences to remove PCR and sequencing errors. CDR3 sequences were aligned to IMGT reference sequences to assign V, D and J gene segments. For a sequence to be retained, a match of at least six nucleotides was required to both a V gene segment and a J gene segment. Rearrangements were classified as productive when the CDR3 lacked stop codons and remained in frame with V and J, and all other rearrangements were classified as non-productive. CDR3 was defined according to IMGT convention as the region running from the second conserved V-encoded cysteine to the conserved J-encoded phenylalanine. Sequences without an unambiguous match to a single V gene segment were excluded from the earlier analysis of a few hundred of the donors. An earlier analysis of about 600 of the donors called V segments functional above 56.7% productive rearrangements and segregating when the between-donor standard deviation exceeded 5%. A statistical classification framework was built to diagnose cytomegalovirus status from the catalog of TCR beta chain sequences. In a later analysis, V and J genes were assigned by comparing TCR nucleotide sequences against IMGT/GENE-DB human TR gene sequences. In a later analysis, CDR3 sequences and most-parsimonious VDJ recombination scenarios were assigned using the TCRdist pipeline. In a later analysis, each TCR beta chain was defined by its CDR3 amino acid sequence together with its V-gene family, and reads without a unique V-gene family were excluded. In a later analysis, 450 to 600 highly shared, low-generation-probability nucleotide sequences were removed to address suspected cross-contamination and a sequencing artifact. In a later analysis, a clonal expansion index was calculated for each public chain from normalized within-repertoire ranks of inferred template counts. A later analysis computed generation probabilities with a VDJ recombination model fitted to out-of-frame rearrangements, and checked the results against IGoR. In a later analysis, hypergeometric tests were used to score TCR-TCR, TCR-HLA and TCR-CMV co-occurrence, with a repertoire-size bias correction applied to TCR pairs. To estimate false discovery rates, a later analysis permuted the HLA or CMV assignments 20 times. In a later analysis, co-occurring TCRs were grouped with DBSCAN, and TCRdist sequence similarity was added when clustering was performed within HLA-allele-positive subsets. Co-occurrence clustering excluded repertoires with fewer than 30,000 or more than 120,000 public chains, plus five with anomalous nucleotide sharing. The table was pulled from immuneACCESS by TCRdb, which kept in-frame rearrangements only. Such tables lose some clones; where checked, under half of the loss comes from unresolved V genes, and the rest has no known cause. V and J calls and clone size are copied from that table; D and trimming were computed from the DNA. For this sample the table gives over 100,000 clones, of which roughly 78% were detected only once. Clones ranked in the top ten supply 5.3% of the sample.

The source of the sample is a study of cytomegalovirus exposure and HLA in healthy donors (dated by TCRdb to 2016 to 2017). Context from the whole study: In an earlier analysis of fewer than 750 of the donors, 276 Gb of sequence data and some 100 million unique TCR beta sequences from 150 million to 200 million T cells were reported. The number of donors typed differed by locus, with about 629-630 for A, B, C, DRB1 and DQB1, about 500 for DQA1, nearly 610 for DPA1, and 450 to 480 for DPB1. Of the approximately 370 genotyped donors, 65% to 90% were placed in the genetic ancestry cluster associated with self-reported Caucasian donors. Because of strong linkage in the cohort, a few DR-DQ haplotypes were treated as single units for association and clustering. To predict cytomegalovirus infection status, the study brought together high-throughput TCR immunosequencing, statistical association of individual TCRs with disease status, and machine learning. The study aimed to test whether signatures of past pathogen exposure could be identified by cataloging public T cell receptors. Every discovery cohort repertoire had been produced on one sequencing platform. A later analysis re-examined previously published TCR beta repertoires from 600 to 700 donors and added high-resolution HLA genotyping to investigate patterns of TCR occurrence. In addition to the first cohort of 666 subjects, a separate validation cohort of 130 or so different subjects was used. The study profiled the T cell repertoires of under 850 subjects by immunosequencing and related them to cytomegalovirus serostatus. An early release covering approximately 600 HLA-typed donors comprised approximately 290 gigabases of sequencing data and tens of millions of unique TCR sequences. Genome-wide SNP genotypes for about 65% of the roughly 670 donors were used in a later genetic analysis, which treated that subset as a discovery cohort. An earlier analysis of several hundred of the donors applied high-throughput TCR beta sequencing to assess whether each TCR beta V gene segment acted as functional or pseudogenic. Alongside the repertoire data, information on donor age, sex, ethnicity and CMV serostatus was compiled. Among around 400 genotyped donors of the cohort, an average of approximately 240,000 unique TCR beta nucleotide sequences was sequenced per donor, of which 15% to 20% were non-productive. In the later analysis, no new phenotypic data were used to find candidate immune exposures; instead, reliance was placed on TCR beta sequences and their occurrence across donors. HLA typing included class I and class II loci at four-digit resolution. The investigation overall reported the following: While some public TCRs were present in many individuals, most TCR sequences turned up only very rarely across donors. Linkage disequilibrium might explain the correlated functional status among segregating V segments, but an unknown experimental factor could not be ruled out. In vitro tests confirmed that a few of the cytomegalovirus-associated TCR beta chains recognize cytomegalovirus antigens. In a later genetic analysis, fewer N-insertions in productive TCRs were reported among donors in an Asian-associated ancestry cluster than the roughly 640-donor mean. The presence/absence analyses assumed that sequencing depth was roughly uniform across donors, and that assumption may not be true. The earlier analysis of some 560 of the donors excluded roughly 16 rarely observed V segments, including chromosome 9 orphons, because counts were too low. A further reported finding was that TCR beta sequences accurately predicted the HLA-A and HLA-B alleles for most subjects in the first cohort. Several of the top co-occurrence clusters appeared to be linked to parvovirus B19, influenza, CMV and Epstein-Barr virus, according to a later analysis. In a later analysis, the rate of TCR association differed among HLA loci, with DRB1 alleles having the most associated TCRs and HLA-C alleles having the fewest. This cohort had only TCR beta chains sequenced, and the lack of alpha or paired-chain data limited which features could be detected. The study gave a list of 150 to 200 TCR beta chains associated with cytomegalovirus. For the cohort, immune exposure information was limited to CMV serostatus. Some IMGT-functional V segments, including TRBV6-2 and TRBV6-3, could not be distinguished by the 87-base-pair reads and were therefore excluded. It was suggested by the authors that the approach could potentially be generalized to other disease states and immunological phenotypes. In a later analysis, HLA-associated TCR beta chains were found to be more clonally expanded and to have lower generation probabilities than equally common non-associated chains. Because HLA typing was missing for some donors at each locus, association tests included only the typed subset. The classifier was reported to diagnose cytomegalovirus status with high specificity and sensitivity in both the original cohort and the validation cohort. In an earlier analysis of approximately 590 of the donors, most TCR beta V segments appeared in productive rearrangements about 87% or about 30% of the time, broadly matching IMGT annotations. V-gene and J-gene trimming of TCR beta chains was associated with a missense DCLRE1C variant in a later genetic analysis, and the association was replicated in an independent cohort. In a later analysis, most CMV-associated TCR beta chains were found to appear HLA-restricted, with HLA associations seemingly driven largely by CMV exposure. When HLA alleles, especially DR and DQ, strongly co-occurred, TCR associations were difficult to assign to individual alleles. A cluster of highly shared sequence variants was judged likely to represent a technical artifact of the sequencing pipeline. In a later analysis, over 15,000 TCR beta sequences were associated with specific HLA alleles at a false discovery rate of 0.05.

Based on the germline V gene, the CDR1 and CDR2 sequences are LGHNA and YSLEER. Taken from cysteine to phenylalanine, the CDR3 has 15 residues. Only the CDR3 portion is preserved as DNA: 45 bases, with reading frame beginning at the first base. Between the V and J ends, shortened by 2 bases and 8 bases respectively, the junction contains 15 bases. The specimen sequenced was PBMCs. This TCR derives from a man aged 30 to 45 in good health and CMV-seronegative. The sequence is built from TRBV4-3 and TRBJ1-4; confidence is insufficient to name the D gene. The CDR3 has the sequence CASSQRLERTEKLFF. The nucleotide sequence is TGCGCCAGCAGCCAAAGACTCGAGAGAACGGAAAAACTGTTTTTT.